Below are 27 T cell receptor beta chains sequenced from a single sample in a study of cytomegalovirus exposure and HLA in healthy donors. The repertoire was sequenced with immunoSEQ multiplex PCR; TCRdb's copy has only in-frame clones and lacks some. The table lists 100,000 to 150,000 clones, around 95% of them singletons, with 1.7% in the top ten. The specimen was PBMCs. All receptors derive from a man aged 18 to 30 in good health and CMV-seronegative.

This sequence joins TRBV15 and TRBJ1-5; 7 bases line up with TRBD1. The CDR3 has 14 residues. The germline V gene encodes CDR1 LNHNV and CDR2 YYDKDF (reference sequence). The trim removed 4 bases at V and 4 bases at J, leaving 4 bases unmatched. This CDR3 is CATSIGRGNQPQHF. The CDR3 region has the DNA TGTGCCACCAGCATCGGCAGGGGGAATCAGCCCCAGCATTTT.

The chain is built from TRBV13 and TRBJ2-7; D may be TRBD1 (6 bases). CDR3 length: 14 residues. V was trimmed by 3 bases and J by 7 bases, leaving 16 bases between them. Looked up from germline, CDR1 is PRHDT and CDR2 is FYEKMQ (reference sequence). The CDR3 DNA reads as TGTGCCAGCAGCTTCTCGCCGACAGGACCAGAGCAGTACTTC. Residues: CASSFSPTGPEQYF.

CDR3 region: CASTLGGEAFF. DNA for the CDR3: TGCGCCAGCACCCTCGGAGGGGAAGCTTTCTTT. This chain uses TRBV5-1 with TRBJ1-1; D is unclear. Germline lookup yields CDR1 SGHRS and CDR2 YFSETQ. Trimming removed 6 bases from V and 8 bases from J, with 11 bases in between. The length of the CDR3 is 11 residues.

The chain joins TRBV5-1 to TRBJ2-1; D possibly uses TRBD1 or TRBD2 (5 bases each). V was cut by 7 bases and J by 8 bases, with 13 bases left in between. This CDR3 has 12 residues. The germline CDR1 and CDR2 sequences are SGHRS and YFSETQ. Here the CDR3 reads CASGLGRDEQFF. DNA of the CDR3: TGCGCCAGCGGCCTGGGGCGGGATGAGCAGTTCTTC.

This chain links TRBV6-5 with TRBJ1-2; 9 bases line up with TRBD1. The trim removed 5 bases at V and 4 bases at J, leaving 8 bases unmatched. The germline CDR1 and CDR2 sequences are MNHEY and SVGAGI. The CDR3 has 15 residues. Written as DNA, the CDR3 is TGTGCCAGCAGTCCCCGGGGACAGGGAGGCTATGGCTACACCTTC. It translates to CASSPRGQGGYGYTF.

The rearrangement uses TRBV5-8 and TRBJ2-7; D call uncertain. V was clipped by 2 bases and J by 4 bases, with 4 bases between them. The CDR3 sequence is 11 residues long. Germline-derived CDR1 and CDR2 are SGHTS and YDEGEE. CDR3 in DNA: TGTGCCAGCAGCTTTGAGTACGAGCAGTACTTC. Encoded protein: CASSFEYEQYF.

This sequence joins TRBV27 and TRBJ2-7; 14 bases are shared with TRBD2. The germline gives CDR1 MNHEY, CDR2 SMNVEV (reference sequence). This CDR3 spans 17 amino acids. Trimming cost V 6 bases and J 4 bases; bases outside gene matches: 11. The CDR3 sequence is CASRGLRLAGGGYEQYF. The CDR3 region has the DNA TGTGCCAGCAGGGGCCTAAGACTAGCGGGAGGGGGGTACGAGCAGTACTTC.

This clone was recorded once. The chain has TRBV23-1 and TRBJ1-1; no clear D gene. TRBV23-1 is labeled an ORF, and its function is uncertain. The CDR3 contains 13 residues. With 1 base removed from V and 7 bases from J, the gap between germline ends came to 10 bases. The chain's CDR3 is CASSQCKQFEAFF. DNA for the CDR3: TGCGCCAGCAGTCAATGTAAACAGTTTGAAGCTTTCTTT.

This clone has only a few counts. The chain couples TRBV27 to TRBJ2-2, with 7 bases that match TRBD1. The CDR3 loop spans 16 amino acids. Losses at the gene ends were 4 bases for V and 6 bases for J; bases not matched to a gene: 11. The germline CDR1 and CDR2 sequences are MNHEY and SMNVEV (reference sequence). The CDR3 bases are TGTGCCAGCAGTTCCCGACAGGGAAGGGGTCCCGGGGAGCTGTTTTTT. Amino acids: CASSSRQGRGPGELFF.

In the case of this clone: This sample also contains other DNA sequences that code for the same CDR3. This chain links TRBV5-6 with TRBJ1-2, with 8 positions matching TRBD1. V was pared by 4 bases and J by 2 bases, with 7 bases of the junction left unmatched. The CDR3 totals 15 residues. Germline V gene lookup returns CDR1 SGHDT and CDR2 YYEEEE. The CDR3 is CASSLQGDLNYGYTF. CDR3 bases: TGTGCCAGCAGCCTACAGGGGGATCTCAACTATGGCTACACCTTC.

This chain links TRBV4-1 with TRBJ2-5; TRBD1 might be the D (6 bases). The CDR3 is made up of 16 amino acids. Trimming cost V 5 bases and J 2 bases, with 18 bases left between them. Per germline, CDR1 MGHRA and CDR2 YSYEKL. CDR3 nucleotides: TGCGCCAGCAGCATGATAGGGAGAACAGGGCAAGAGACCCAGTACTTC. This codes for CASSMIGRTGQETQYF.

The chain is built from TRBV18 and TRBJ1-1; D is undetermined. This CDR3 contains 14 residues. Germline assignment: CDR1 KGHSH and CDR2 LQKENI. Deletions cut 1 base from V and 3 bases from J, with 9 bases between. DNA of the CDR3: TGTGCCAGCTCACCACTCCGGGGAGACACTGAAGCTTTCTTT. Encoded protein: CASSPLRGDTEAFF.

The chain couples TRBV14 to TRBJ2-1; D is perhaps TRBD1 (6 bases). Looked up from germline, CDR1 is SGHDN and CDR2 is FVKESK. CDR3 length equals 13 residues. V lost 5 bases and J 5 bases, leaving 10 bases between the germline ends. CDR3 nucleotides: TGTGCCAGCAGCGACAGGAACAACAATGAGCAGTTCTTC. Translated, it gives CASSDRNNNEQFF.

This chain joins TRBV28 and TRBJ2-7; D is possibly TRBD2 (5 bases). The germline V gene has CDR1 MDHEN and CDR2 SYDVKM. Trimming pared 5 bases from V and 1 base from J, leaving 15 bases between. CDR3 length: 15 amino acids. The CDR3 DNA is TGTGCCAGCAGTCCCTCGGAGGATTGGTCCTACGAGCAGTACTTC. As protein: CASSPSEDWSYEQYF.

Comments on this clone: The same CDR3 arises from other DNA sequences in this sample as well. The chain uses TRBV5-4 and TRBJ1-1; 8 bases are shared with TRBD1. The CDR3 is 13 residues long. Germline-derived CDR1 and CDR2 are SGHNT and YYREEE (reference sequence). The ends lost 2 bases at V and 4 bases at J; junction bases unmatched: 1. The CDR3 region is CASSLQGGTEAFF. The CDR3, as DNA: TGTGCCAGCAGCTTACAGGGGGGCACTGAAGCTTTCTTT.

The V call is TRBV7-8, the J call TRBJ2-2; TRBD2 might be the D (7 bases). The ends were cut back, 0 bases at V and 2 bases at J, with 13 bases in the middle. The germline V gene has CDR1 SGHVS and CDR2 FQNEAQ. CDR3 length: 17 amino acids. The CDR3 protein is CASSLATPGGNTGELFF. The CDR3 bases are TGTGCCAGCAGCTTAGCGACACCGGGGGGCAACACCGGGGAGCTGTTTTTT.

The rearrangement uses TRBV29-1 and TRBJ2-3, with D possibly TRBD2 on 6 matching bases. There are 16 residues in the CDR3. Germline assignment: CDR1 SQVTM and CDR2 ANQGSEA. V shed 3 bases and J shed 4 bases, with 20 bases lying between them. The DNA of the CDR3 is TGCAGCGTTGACCGTAGCCGGGACTTCTCCTCAGATACGCAGTATTTT. It translates to CSVDRSRDFSSDTQYF.

This chain links TRBV2 with TRBJ2-7, with a weak D call TRBD1 (5 bases). Trimming took 9 bases from V and 0 from J, leaving 12 bases between them. Germline values: CDR1 SNHLY, CDR2 FYNNEI. CDR3 length equals 13 residues. For the CDR3, the DNA is TGTGCCAGAAGGACACCTTACTCCTACGAGCAGTACTTC. Its protein product is CARRTPYSYEQYF.

The CDR3 region is CAWRGQRRSTGADYGYTF. CDR3 sequence (DNA): TGTGCCTGGAGGGGCCAGAGACGATCGACAGGGGCCGACTATGGCTACACCTTC. V usage is TRBV30 and J usage is TRBJ1-2, with 8 bases fitting TRBD1. The trim removed 3 bases at V and 3 bases at J, leaving 18 bases unmatched. Germline V CDR1 and CDR2: GTSNPN, SVGIG (reference sequence). This CDR3 region has 18 residues.

The chain has TRBV5-6 and TRBJ2-1; TRBD1 agrees at 12 bases. CDR1 and CDR2 (germline): SGHDT, YYEEEE. Trimming took 4 bases from V and 2 from J; bases not matched to a gene: 10. CDR3 length: 18 residues. The CDR3: CASSPGQGASATYNEQFF. In DNA form, the CDR3 reads TGTGCCAGCAGCCCGGGACAGGGGGCCTCCGCTACCTACAATGAGCAGTTCTTC. Full variable domain (missing parts from reference TRBV5-6 and TRBJ2-1): DAGVTQSPTHLIKTRGQQVTLRCSPKSGHDTVSWYQQALGQGPQFIFQYYEEEERQRGNFPDRFSGHQFPNYSSELNVNALLLGDSALYLCASSPGQGASATYNEQFFGPGTRLTVL.

The sample holds one count of this clone. The chain joins TRBV18 to TRBJ2-3, with 9 bases that match TRBD2. Germline CDR1 is KGHSH and CDR2 is LQKENI. Trimming at V came to 0 bases and at J to 7 bases, leaving 8 bases not matched to a gene. This CDR3 spans 16 amino acids. This chain's CDR3 is CASSPPGAGGAHTQYF. CDR3 bases: TGTGCCAGCTCACCACCGGGGGCGGGAGGGGCCCATACGCAGTATTTT.

V gene TRBV28 combines with J gene TRBJ2-5; a possible D gene is TRBD1 (5 bases). In germline, CDR1 is MDHEN, CDR2 SYDVKM. The CDR3 is 16 amino acids. V lost 1 base and J lost 5, with 17 bases in between. In DNA, the CDR3 is TGTGCCAGCAGTTTATCCGAGGACATGTCGAGGGAGACCCAGTACTTC. Encoded protein: CASSLSEDMSRETQYF. Combining the CDR3 with reference TRBV28 and TRBJ2-5 gives the whole variable domain DVKVTQSSRYLVKRTGEKVFLECVQDMDHENMFWYRQDPGLGLRLIYFSYDVKMKEKGDIPEGYSVSREKKERFSLILESASTNQTSMYLCASSLSEDMSRETQYFGPGTRLLVL.

The chain recombines TRBV19 with TRBJ2-7; D is undetermined. Germline CDR1 reads LNHDA; CDR2 reads SQIVND (reference sequence). This CDR3 contains 13 residues. The germline V and J ends were trimmed by 5 bases and 5 bases, with 13 bases remaining between them. CDR3 DNA: TGTGCCAGTAGTGCCAGGATGACCGACGAGCAGTACTTC. This sequence encodes CASSARMTDEQYF.

The rearrangement joins TRBV15 to TRBJ1-1; D remains unclear. This CDR3 contains 14 residues. V lost 8 bases, J lost 3 bases, and 16 bases lay in between. Germline CDR1 is LNHNV and CDR2 is YYDKDF (reference sequence). The chain's CDR3 is CATALALEYTEAFF. In DNA form, the CDR3 reads TGTGCCACCGCGTTAGCCTTAGAGTACACTGAAGCTTTCTTT.

This clone was counted only a few times. The gene calls are TRBV5-6 and TRBJ2-7; possible D gene TRBD1, 5 bases. CDR1 SGHDT and CDR2 YYEEEE come from the germline V gene. CDR3 length: 14 residues. Trimming left V 6 bases short and J 2 bases short, with 15 bases between. CDR3 amino acids: CASTPLDSPYEQYF. The CDR3, as DNA: TGTGCCAGCACCCCCCTCGACAGCCCCTACGAGCAGTACTTC.

This clone was seen a single time. V usage is TRBV15 and J usage is TRBJ2-7, with a weak D call TRBD2 (6 bases). Trimming left V 3 bases short and J 4 bases short, with 16 bases between. CDR1 is LNHNV, CDR2 YYDKDF, per germline (reference sequence). The CDR3 spans 15 residues. The CDR3 loop is CATSSYGGIGYEQYF. Written as DNA, the CDR3 is TGTGCCACCAGCAGCTACGGAGGGATTGGGTACGAGCAGTACTTC. The entire variable domain, with the rest obtained from reference TRBV15 and TRBJ2-7, is as follows: DAMVIQNPRYQVTQFGKPVTLSCSQTLNHNVMYWYQQKSSQAPKLLFHYYDKDFNNEADTPDNFQSRRPNTSFCFLDIRSPGLGDTAMYLCATSSYGGIGYEQYFGPGTRLTVT.

The chain couples TRBV4-1 to TRBJ1-5, with TRBD1 matching over 7 bases. Germline V gene data show CDR1 as MGHRA and CDR2 as YSYEKL. The CDR3 loop spans 18 amino acids. The ends lost 1 base at V and 0 bases at J; junction bases unmatched: 9. CDR3 DNA: TGCGCCAGCAGCCAAGGGGACCGACAGGGTTATAGCAATCAGCCCCAGCATTTT. This codes for CASSQGDRQGYSNQPQHF.